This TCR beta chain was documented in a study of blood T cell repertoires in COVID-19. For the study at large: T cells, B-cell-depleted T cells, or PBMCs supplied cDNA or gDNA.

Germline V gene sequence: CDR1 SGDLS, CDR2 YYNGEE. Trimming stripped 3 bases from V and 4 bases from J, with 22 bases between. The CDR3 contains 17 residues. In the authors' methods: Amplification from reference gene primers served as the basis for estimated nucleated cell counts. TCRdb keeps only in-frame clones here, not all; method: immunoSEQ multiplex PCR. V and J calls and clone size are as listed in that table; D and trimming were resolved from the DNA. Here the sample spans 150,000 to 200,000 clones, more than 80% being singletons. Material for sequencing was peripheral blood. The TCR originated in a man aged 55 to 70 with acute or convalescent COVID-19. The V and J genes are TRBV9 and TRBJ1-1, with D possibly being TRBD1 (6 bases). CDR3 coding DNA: TGTGCCAGCAGCGCACCCTCCGGCAGGGGTTTTTCCACTGAAGCTTTCTTT. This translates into CASSAPSGRGFSTEAFF.